One and the same sample provided the 15 T cell receptor beta chains below, sequenced in a study of shared clonotypes between healthy human individuals. The method was immunoSEQ multiplex PCR; TCRdb's version includes in-frame clones alone and lacks a portion of them. The sample carries under 1,100,000 clones, 65% to 75% recorded once. Sequenced input: memory CD4+ T cells sorted from blood. Subset meaning: CD45RA-negative fraction. The receptors come from a man younger than 30 in good health.

The J gene is TRBJ1-1, the V gene TRBV19, with 7 bases lining up with TRBD1. CDR1 is LNHDA, CDR2 SQIVND, per germline (reference sequence). This CDR3 comprises 14 residues. V lost 6 bases to trimming and J lost 7 bases; unmatched junction nucleotides: 11. The CDR3 region has the DNA TGTGCCAGTAGGGAAGGTTACAGGGGTGGTGAAGCTTTCTTT. Translating gives CASREGYRGGEAFF. Full variable domain (rest looked up from reference TRBV19 and TRBJ1-1): DGGITQSPKYLFRKEGQNVTLSCEQNLNHDAMYWYRQDPGQGLRLIYYSQIVNDFQKGDIAEGYSVSREKKESFPLTVTSAQKNPTAFYLCASREGYRGGEAFFGQGTRLTVV.

The rearrangement links TRBV10-1 to TRBJ2-5, with D perhaps TRBD1 or TRBD2 (5 bases each). Trimming cost V 2 bases and J 5 bases, with 6 bases left between them. The CDR3 runs 12 residues. The germline V gene has CDR1 WNHNN and CDR2 SYGVQD (reference sequence). The CDR3 loop is CASSEEGETQYF. Here the CDR3 DNA reads TGCGCCAGCAGTGAGGAGGGGGAGACCCAGTACTTC.

The CDR3 is CASSTPRGLKETQYF. Here the CDR3 DNA reads TGTGCCAGCAGTACACCCAGGGGTCTGAAAGAGACCCAGTACTTC. The gene calls are TRBV6-6 and TRBJ2-5; weak D call: TRBD1 (6 bases). CDR1 MNHNY and CDR2 SVGAGI come from the germline V gene (reference sequence). CDR3 size: 15 residues. Trimming pared 5 bases from V and 3 bases from J, leaving 16 bases between.

The chain carries TRBV5-1 and TRBJ1-1; no clear D gene. The CDR3 is 13 residues long. Germline-derived CDR1 and CDR2 are SGHRS and YFSETQ. V lost 6 bases, J lost 0 bases, and 9 bases lay in between. The CDR3 DNA follows: TGCGCCAGCATGGCAACCATGAACACTGAAGCTTTCTTT. Translation gives CASMATMNTEAFF.

This clone has just one count. V usage is TRBV28 and J usage is TRBJ1-2; no clear D gene. This CDR3 region has 17 residues. Between the trimmed V and J ends, which lost 6 bases and 7 bases, there was a span of 27 bases. Germline V lookup: CDR1 MDHEN, CDR2 SYDVKM. For the CDR3, the DNA is TGTGCCAGCAGCTCTAGTTACCTCGAAGGGAGTGGTATTGGCTACACCTTC. Protein product: CASSSSYLEGSGIGYTF.

The chain couples TRBV28 to TRBJ1-2; perhaps TRBD1 as D (5 bases). Trimming took off 6 bases at V and 4 bases at J, with 9 bases between the two ends. CDR1 and CDR2 from the germline V gene are MDHEN and SYDVKM. The CDR3 runs 12 residues. The CDR3 sequence is CASSPGLYGYTF. Here the CDR3 DNA reads TGTGCCAGCAGCCCGGGACTCTATGGCTACACCTTC.

The rearrangement uses TRBV5-4 and TRBJ2-3; a possible D gene is TRBD1 (6 bases). Germline CDR1 SGHNT, CDR2 YYREEE (reference sequence). This CDR3 contains 15 residues. Trimming took off 4 bases at V and 6 bases at J, with 18 bases between the two ends. The CDR3 DNA reads TGTGCCAGCAGCCCCGGACAGACCTTACTGGATACGCAGTATTTT. Amino acid sequence: CASSPGQTLLDTQYF.

The chain has TRBV27 and TRBJ2-7, with unresolved D. Trimming removed 11 bases at V and 6 bases at J, with 26 bases between. From germline, CDR1 is MNHEY and CDR2 SMNVEV (reference sequence). There are 15 residues in the CDR3. The CDR3 region is CADHLSGPVPSEQYF. In DNA, the CDR3 is TGTGCCGACCACCTGTCCGGACCGGTTCCATCCGAGCAGTACTTC.

The chain is built from TRBV13 and TRBJ2-7; TRBD1 is a possible D gene (6 bases). CDR1 and CDR2 from the germline V gene are PRHDT and FYEKMQ (reference sequence). V was pared by 5 bases and J by 4 bases, with 12 bases between. The CDR3 is 13 residues long. This chain's CDR3 is CASSKQGMYEQYF. The CDR3 DNA is TGTGCCAGCAGCAAACAGGGTATGTACGAGCAGTACTTC.

This clone was picked up a small number of times. The V gene is TRBV11-2, the J gene TRBJ2-1; 8 bases fit TRBD2. There are 14 residues in the CDR3. The V gene end was trimmed by 0 bases and the J gene end by 7 bases; junction bases not matched to a gene: 2. Germline V gene data show CDR1 as SGHAT and CDR2 as FQNNGV. CDR3 nucleotides: TGTGCCAGCAGCTTAGACGGGGGGGCTAATGAGCAGTTCTTC. Translated, it gives CASSLDGGANEQFF. Supplemented by reference TRBV11-2 and TRBJ2-1, the full variable domain reads EAGVAQSPRYKIIEKRQSVAFWCNPISGHATLYWYQQILGQGPKLLIQFQNNGVVDDSQLPKDRFSAERLKGVDSTLKIQPAKLEDSAVYLCASSLDGGANEQFFGPGTRLTVL.

The sample holds one count of this clone. V is TRBV19 and J is TRBJ2-7, with TRBD2 as a possible D gene (6 bases). This CDR3 contains 15 residues. Trimming stripped 5 bases from V and 1 base from J, with 15 bases between. CDR1 and CDR2 from the germline V gene are LNHDA and SQIVND (reference sequence). The chain's CDR3 is CASSHPGLKSYEQYF. The CDR3 nucleotides are TGTGCCAGTAGTCACCCGGGACTCAAATCCTACGAGCAGTACTTC.

J is TRBJ1-2 and V is TRBV27, with D possibly matching TRBD1 (6 bases). There are 15 residues in the CDR3. Germline-derived CDR1 and CDR2 are MNHEY and SMNVEV (reference sequence). V was clipped by 2 bases and J by 2 bases, with 12 bases between them. Here the CDR3 reads CASSLNFGGNYGYTF. The CDR3, as DNA: TGTGCCAGCAGTTTAAATTTTGGGGGCAACTATGGCTACACCTTC.

The CDR3 protein is CASSFGEYYNEQFF. CDR3 coding DNA: TGTGCCAGCAGTTTTGGGGAGTACTACAATGAGCAGTTCTTC. The chain couples TRBV7-2 to TRBJ2-1; possibly TRBD2 for D (5 bases). This CDR3 spans 14 amino acids. From germline, CDR1 is SGHTA and CDR2 FQGNSA. V lost 6 bases and J 3 bases, leaving 12 bases between the germline ends.

The gene calls are TRBV7-2 and TRBJ1-6; D may be TRBD1 (6 bases). The germline gives CDR1 SGHTA, CDR2 FQGNSA. The CDR3 is 12 amino acids. V was trimmed by 3 bases and J by 17 bases, leaving 14 bases between them. The CDR3 nucleotides read TGTGCCAGCAGCTTCCCCGGGACAACGATCCACTTT. As protein: CASSFPGTTIHF. Combining the CDR3 with reference TRBV7-2 and TRBJ1-6 gives the whole variable domain GAGVSQSPSNKVTEKGKDVELRCDPISGHTALYWYRQSLGQGLEFLIYFQGNSAPDKSGLPSDRFSAERTGGSVSTLTIQRTQQEDSAVYLCASSFPGTTIHFGNGTRLTVT.

Only a few counts were recorded for this clone. The chain links TRBV11-2 to TRBJ1-1; D gene unclear. There are 13 residues in the CDR3. The V gene's germline CDR1 is SGHAT and CDR2 FQNNGV. The V end was cut by 5 bases, the J end by 3 bases, with 10 bases between. The CDR3, as DNA: TGTGCCAGCAGCCTTACAGCTTACACTGAAGCTTTCTTT. The encoded protein is CASSLTAYTEAFF.